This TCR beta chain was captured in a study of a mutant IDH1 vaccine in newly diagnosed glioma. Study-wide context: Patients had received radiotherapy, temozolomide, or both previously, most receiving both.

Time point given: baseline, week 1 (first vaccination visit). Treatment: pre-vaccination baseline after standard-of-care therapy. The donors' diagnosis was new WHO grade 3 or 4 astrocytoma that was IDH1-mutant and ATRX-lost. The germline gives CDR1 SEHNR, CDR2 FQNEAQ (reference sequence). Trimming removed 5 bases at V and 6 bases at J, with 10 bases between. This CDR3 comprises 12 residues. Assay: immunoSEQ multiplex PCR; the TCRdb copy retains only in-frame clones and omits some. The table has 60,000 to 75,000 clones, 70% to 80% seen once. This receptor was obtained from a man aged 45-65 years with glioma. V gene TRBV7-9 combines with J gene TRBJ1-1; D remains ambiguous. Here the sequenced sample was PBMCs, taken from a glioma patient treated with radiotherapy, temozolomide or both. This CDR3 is CASSLQVPEAFF. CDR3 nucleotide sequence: TGTGCCAGCAGCCTCCAGGTCCCTGAAGCTTTCTTT.